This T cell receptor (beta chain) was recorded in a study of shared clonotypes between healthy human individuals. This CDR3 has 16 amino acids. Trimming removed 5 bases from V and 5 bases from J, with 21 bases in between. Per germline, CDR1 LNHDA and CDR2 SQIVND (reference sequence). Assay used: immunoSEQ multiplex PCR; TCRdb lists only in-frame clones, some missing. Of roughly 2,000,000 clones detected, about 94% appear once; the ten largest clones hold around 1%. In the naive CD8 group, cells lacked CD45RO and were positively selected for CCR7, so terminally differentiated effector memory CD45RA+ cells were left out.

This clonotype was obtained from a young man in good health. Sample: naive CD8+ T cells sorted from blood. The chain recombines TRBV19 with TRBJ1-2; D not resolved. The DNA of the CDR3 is TGTGCCAGTAGTCCACGGGGAAGCTACGCGGGTTATGGCTACACCTTC. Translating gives CASSPRGSYAGYGYTF.